This T cell receptor beta chain was sequenced in a study of blood T cell repertoires in COVID-19. At the level of the study: The origin of the acute and convalescent COVID-19 samples was the United States, Italy and Spain. Sample material is recorded as cDNA or gDNA derived from T cells, B-cell-depleted T cells, or PBMCs.

Seattle researchers signed up patients amid active infection and tracked them longitudinally. In the authors' workflow: Quantification of nucleated cells was approximated via reference gene primer amplification. This table comes from immunoSEQ multiplex PCR, and its TCRdb copy is limited to in-frame clones, with some not included. Clone size and the V and J calls come from that table; the DNA yielded D and trimming. The sample consists of approximately 500,000 clones, around 90% of them appearing once. The CDR3 has 14 residues. The germline V gene has CDR1 MDHEN and CDR2 SYDVKM. With 3 bases removed from V and 2 bases from J, the gap between germline ends came to 11 bases.

The receptor was isolated from a woman between 50 and 59 years old with COVID-19, enrolled during active disease. The specimen sequenced was peripheral blood. This chain links TRBV28 with TRBJ2-7; D not certain. The CDR3 is CASSFSRITYEQYF. The CDR3 DNA reads as TGTGCCAGCAGTTTCTCCAGAATTACCTACGAGCAGTACTTC.